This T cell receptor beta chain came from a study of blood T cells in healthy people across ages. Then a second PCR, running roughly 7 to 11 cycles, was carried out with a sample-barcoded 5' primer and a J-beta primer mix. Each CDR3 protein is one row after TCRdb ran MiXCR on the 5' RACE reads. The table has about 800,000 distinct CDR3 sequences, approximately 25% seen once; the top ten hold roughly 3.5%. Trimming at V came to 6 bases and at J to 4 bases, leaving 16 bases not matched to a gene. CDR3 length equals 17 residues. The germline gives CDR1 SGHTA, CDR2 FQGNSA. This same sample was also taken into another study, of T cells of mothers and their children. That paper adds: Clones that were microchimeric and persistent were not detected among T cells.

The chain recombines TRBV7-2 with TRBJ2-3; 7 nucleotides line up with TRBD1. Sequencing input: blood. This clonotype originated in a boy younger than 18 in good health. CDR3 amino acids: CASSYRGRQGVPDTQYF. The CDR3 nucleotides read TGTGCCAGCAGTTACCGCGGCCGACAGGGAGTTCCAGATACGCAGTATTTT.